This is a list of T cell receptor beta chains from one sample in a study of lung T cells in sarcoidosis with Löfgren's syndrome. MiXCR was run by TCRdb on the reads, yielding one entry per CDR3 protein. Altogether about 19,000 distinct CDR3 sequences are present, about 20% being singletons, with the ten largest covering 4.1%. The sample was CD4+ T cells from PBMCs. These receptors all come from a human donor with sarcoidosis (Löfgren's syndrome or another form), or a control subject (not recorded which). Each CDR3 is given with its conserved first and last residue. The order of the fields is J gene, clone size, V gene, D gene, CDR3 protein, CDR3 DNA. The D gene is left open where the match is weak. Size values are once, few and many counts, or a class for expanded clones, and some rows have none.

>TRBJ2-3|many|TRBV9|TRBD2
CASSVATGLAKATDTQYF
TGTGCCAGCAGCGTAGCTACGGGACTAGCTAAAGCTACAGATACGCAGTATTTT
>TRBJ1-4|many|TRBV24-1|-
CATSDSRGVEKLFF
TGTGCCACCAGTGATTCCCGCGGGGTAGAAAAACTGTTTTTT
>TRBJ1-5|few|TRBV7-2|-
CASSPRVGNDHQPQHF
TGTGCCAGCAGCCCCCGGGTGGGGAACGACCATCAGCCCCAGCATTTT
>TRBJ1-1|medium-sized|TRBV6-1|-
CASRDNTGLDTEAFF
TGTGCCAGCAGGGATAACACAGGGTTGGACACTGAAGCTTTCTTT
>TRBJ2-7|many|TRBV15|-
CATSRDRASPEQYF
TGTGCCACCAGCAGAGATCGAGCTTCACCCGAGCAGTACTTC
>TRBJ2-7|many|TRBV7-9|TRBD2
CASSPSGGSYEQYF
TGTGCCAGCAGCCCCTCGGGCGGGAGCTACGAGCAGTACTTC
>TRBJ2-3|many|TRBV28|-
CASIPPSGWVGTDTQYF
TGTGCCAGCATCCCACCCTCAGGTTGGGTTGGCACAGATACGCAGTATTTT
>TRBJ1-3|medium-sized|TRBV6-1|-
CASTQVRNSGNTIYF
TGTGCCAGCACTCAGGTCCGAAACTCTGGAAACACCATATATTTT
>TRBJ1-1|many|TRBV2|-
CASSVERNTEAFF
TGTGCCAGCAGTGTTGAACGGAACACTGAAGCTTTCTTT
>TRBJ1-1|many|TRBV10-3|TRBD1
CAINEGQEHTEAFF
TGTGCCATCAACGAGGGACAGGAACACACTGAAGCTTTCTTT
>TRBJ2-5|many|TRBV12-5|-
CASGLVGVETQYF
TGTGCTAGTGGTTTGGTAGGCGTGGAGACCCAGTACTTC
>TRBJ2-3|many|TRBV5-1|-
CASSTGGPDTQYF
TGCGCCAGCAGCACGGGGGGCCCAGATACGCAGTATTTT
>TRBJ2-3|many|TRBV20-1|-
CSAREQWITDTQYF
TGCAGTGCTAGAGAACAGTGGATCACAGATACGCAGTATTTT
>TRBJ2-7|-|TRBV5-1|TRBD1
CASSARTGEDEQYF
TGCGCCAGCAGCGCCCGGACAGGGGAAGACGAGCAATACTTC
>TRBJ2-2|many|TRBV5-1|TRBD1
CASSQGQMNTGELFF
TGCGCCAGCAGCCAGGGACAGATGAACACCGGGGAGCTGTTTTTT
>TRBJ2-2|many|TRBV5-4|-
CASSVDGKANTGELFF
TGTGCCAGCAGCGTGGACGGTAAAGCGAACACCGGGGAGCTGTTTTTT
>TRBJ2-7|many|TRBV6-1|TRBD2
CASSVLTSGSYEQYF
TGTGCCAGCAGTGTACTGACTAGCGGGAGCTACGAGCAGTACTTC
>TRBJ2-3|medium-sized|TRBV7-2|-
CASSLVWETDTQYF
TGTGCCAGCAGCTTAGTATGGGAGACAGATACGCAGTATTTT
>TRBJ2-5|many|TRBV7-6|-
CASTKDSVFQETQYF
TGTGCCAGCACCAAGGACAGTGTCTTCCAAGAGACCCAGTACTTC
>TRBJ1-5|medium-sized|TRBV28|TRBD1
CASSAPRDRVSSNQPQHF
TGTGCCAGCAGTGCTCCCCGGGACAGGGTTTCTAGCAATCAGCCCCAGCATTTT
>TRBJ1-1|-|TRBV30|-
CAWSVGGNLMNTEAFF
TGTGCCTGGAGTGTTGGGGGGAATCTTATGAACACTGAAGCTTTCTTT
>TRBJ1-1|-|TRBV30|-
CAWSAGRNTEAFF
TGTGCCTGGAGCGCGGGGAGGAACACTGAAGCTTTCTTT
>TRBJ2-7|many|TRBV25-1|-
CASSESATYEQYF
TGTGCCAGCAGTGAATCCGCTACCTACGAGCAGTACTTC
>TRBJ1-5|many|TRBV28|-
CASSLGGISNQPQHF
TGTGCCAGCAGTTTAGGGGGAATTAGCAATCAGCCCCAGCATTTT
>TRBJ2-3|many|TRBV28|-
CASSRTDTQYF
TGTGCCAGCAGTCGGACAGATACGCAGTATTTT
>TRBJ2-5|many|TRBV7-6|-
CASSLQGFETQYF
TGTGCCAGCAGCCTCCAGGGGTTCGAGACCCAGTACTTC
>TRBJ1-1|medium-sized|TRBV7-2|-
CASSSGSPGTEAFF
TGTGCCAGCAGCTCGGGATCCCCGGGCACTGAAGCTTTCTTT
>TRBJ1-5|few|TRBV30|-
CAWSYSNQPQHF
TGTGCCTGGAGTTACAGCAATCAGCCCCAGCATTTT
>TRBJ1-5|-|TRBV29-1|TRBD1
CSVGDRAGQPQHF
TGCAGCGTTGGGGACAGGGCGGGCCAGCCCCAGCATTTT
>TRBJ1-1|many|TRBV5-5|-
CASSPYNRLNTEAFF
TGTGCCAGCAGCCCTTACAACAGGTTAAACACTGAAGCTTTCTTT
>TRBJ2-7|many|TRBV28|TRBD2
CASTPGLAGFSYEQYF
TGTGCCAGCACCCCCGGACTAGCGGGCTTCTCCTACGAGCAGTACTTC
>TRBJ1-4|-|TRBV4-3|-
CASSQVRNLYEKLFF
TGCGCCAGCAGCCAAGTCCGGAACTTATATGAAAAACTGTTTTTT
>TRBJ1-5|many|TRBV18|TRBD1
CASSATGGRQPQHF
TGTGCCAGCTCGGCCACAGGGGGCCGACAGCCCCAGCATTTT
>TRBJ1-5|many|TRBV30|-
CAWSSIGIDQPQHF
TGTGCCTGGAGTTCGATAGGGATCGATCAGCCCCAGCATTTT
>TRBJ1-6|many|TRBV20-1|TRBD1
CSAPREGTGGYYNSPLHF
TGCAGTGCCCCGCGGGAAGGGACAGGCGGTTACTATAATTCACCCCTCCACTTT
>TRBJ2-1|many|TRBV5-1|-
CASSLEPAGSYNEQFF
TGCGCCAGCAGCTTGGAGCCAGCGGGCTCCTACAATGAGCAGTTCTTC
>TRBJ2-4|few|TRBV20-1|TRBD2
CGARAAGTSGDIQYF
TGCGGTGCTAGGGCAGCCGGGACTAGCGGGGACATTCAGTACTTC
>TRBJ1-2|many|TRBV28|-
CASSSQGGGYTF
TGTGCCAGCAGTTCACAGGGAGGTGGCTACACCTTC
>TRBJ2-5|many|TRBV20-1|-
CSAMTTKYQETQYF
TGCAGTGCCATGACAACGAAGTACCAAGAGACCCAGTACTTC
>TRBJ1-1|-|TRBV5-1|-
CASSSRGGANTEAFF
TGCGCCAGCAGCTCCCGAGGGGGGGCGAACACTGAAGCTTTCTTT
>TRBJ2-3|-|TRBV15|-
CTSREEVDTQYF
TGTACCAGCAGAGAAGAGGTTGATACGCAGTATTTT
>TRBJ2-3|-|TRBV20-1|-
CNAREYSDTQYF
TGCAATGCTAGAGAGTACTCAGATACGCAGTATTTT
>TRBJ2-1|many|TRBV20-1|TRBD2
CSADKAGVSYNEQFF
TGCAGTGCCGATAAAGCGGGAGTTTCCTACAATGAGCAGTTCTTC
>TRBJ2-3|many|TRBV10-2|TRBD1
CASTRDRDRGTQYF
TGCGCCAGCACCAGGGACAGGGACCGGGGTACGCAGTATTTT
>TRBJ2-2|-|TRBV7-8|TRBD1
CASSPRTGGIGELFF
TGTGCCAGCAGCCCCCGGACAGGGGGAATCGGGGAGCTGTTTTTT
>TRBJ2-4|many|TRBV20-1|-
CSADDTLAKNIQYF
TGCAGTGCCGATGACACGCTAGCCAAAAACATTCAGTACTTC
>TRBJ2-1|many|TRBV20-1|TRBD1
CSARNQQGSGAYNEQFF
TGCAGTGCTAGAAATCAACAGGGGAGTGGCGCCTACAATGAGCAGTTCTTC
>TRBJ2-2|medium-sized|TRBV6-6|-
CASSYRENTGELFF
TGTGCCAGCAGTTACAGGGAAAACACCGGGGAGCTGTTTTTT
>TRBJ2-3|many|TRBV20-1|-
CSATLEGRTDTQYF
TGCAGTGCTACACTAGAGGGGCGCACAGATACGCAGTATTTT
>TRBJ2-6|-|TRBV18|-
CASSPRTARANVLTF
TGTGCCAGCTCACCCCGGACGGCTAGGGCCAACGTCCTGACTTTC